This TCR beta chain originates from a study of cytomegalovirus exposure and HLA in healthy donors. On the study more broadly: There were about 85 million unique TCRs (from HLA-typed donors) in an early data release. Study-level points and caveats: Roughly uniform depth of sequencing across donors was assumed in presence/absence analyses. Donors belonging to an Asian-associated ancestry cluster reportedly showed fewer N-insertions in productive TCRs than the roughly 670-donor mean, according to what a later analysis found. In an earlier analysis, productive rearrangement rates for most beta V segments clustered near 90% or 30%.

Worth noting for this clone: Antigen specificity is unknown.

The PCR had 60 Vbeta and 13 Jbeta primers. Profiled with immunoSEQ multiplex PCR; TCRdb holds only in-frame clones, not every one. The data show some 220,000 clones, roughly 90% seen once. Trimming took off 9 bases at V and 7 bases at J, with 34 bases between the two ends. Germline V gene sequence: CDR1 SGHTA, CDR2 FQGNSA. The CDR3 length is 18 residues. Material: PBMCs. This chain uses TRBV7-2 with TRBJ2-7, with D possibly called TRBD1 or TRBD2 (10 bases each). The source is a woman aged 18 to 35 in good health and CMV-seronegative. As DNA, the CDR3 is TGTGCCAGTGCCCTCGGGGACAGGGGAAAAGCGGGAGGGCGGGAGCAGTACTTC. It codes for CASALGDRGKAGGREQYF. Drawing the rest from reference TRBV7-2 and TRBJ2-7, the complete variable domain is GAGVSQSPSNKVTEKGKDVELRCDPISGHTALYWYRQSLGQGLEFLIYFQGNSAPDKSGLPSDRFSAERTGGSVSTLTIQRTQQEDSAVYLCASALGDRGKAGGREQYFGPGTRLTVT.